This TCR beta chain derives from a study of shared clonotypes between healthy human individuals. Study-level information: CD8 memory received one plate per donor, CD8 naive two, CD4 memory three and CD4 naive three. General study results and limits: Non-shared clonotypes displayed generation probabilities falling below those of clonotypes present in all four donors. Clonotype sharing across a few donors was observed for about 5.2% of naive CD4 clonotypes.

Adults of Caucasian background living in Nashville, Tennessee made up all donors. The method was immunoSEQ multiplex PCR; TCRdb's version includes in-frame clones alone and lacks a portion of them. The sample includes over a million clones, 75% to 80% seen only once; the top ten take roughly 0.56%. About this clone itself: Antigen unknown. This same CDR3 is encoded by further DNA sequences in the sample.

V was cut by 4 bases and J by 4 bases, with 8 bases left in between. The germline CDR1 and CDR2 sequences are SNHLY and FYNNEI. The CDR3 consists of 12 residues. The sequencing input was memory CD4+ T cells from PBMCs. As for subset: CD45RA-negative fraction. The gene calls are TRBV2 and TRBJ2-7; D is possibly TRBD1 (5 bases). The TCR sequence derives from a man younger than 30 in good health. Some clones in this sample may be carry-over from other donors' samples. The chain's CDR3 is CASSGQGYEQYF. CDR3 DNA: TGTGCCAGCAGTGGTCAGGGTTACGAGCAGTACTTC.